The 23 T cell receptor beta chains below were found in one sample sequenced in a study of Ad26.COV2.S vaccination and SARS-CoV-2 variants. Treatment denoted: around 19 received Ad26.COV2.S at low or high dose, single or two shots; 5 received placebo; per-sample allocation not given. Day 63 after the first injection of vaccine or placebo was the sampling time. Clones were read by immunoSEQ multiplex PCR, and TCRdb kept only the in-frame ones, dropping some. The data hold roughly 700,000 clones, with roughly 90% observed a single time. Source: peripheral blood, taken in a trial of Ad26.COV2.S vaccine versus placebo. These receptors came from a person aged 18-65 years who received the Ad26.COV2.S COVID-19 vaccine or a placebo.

In DNA form, the CDR3 reads TGTGCCAGCATTTGGGGGGCGGCTCAAAATGAGCAGTTCTTC. It specifies CASIWGAAQNEQFF. The chain carries TRBV6-5 and TRBJ2-1; the D gene could be TRBD1 or TRBD2 (6 bases each). V was trimmed by 7 bases and J by 7 bases, leaving 17 bases between them. The CDR3 spans 14 residues. Germline-derived CDR1 and CDR2 are MNHEY and SVGAGI.

CDR3 nucleotides: TGTGCCAGCAGCCCCGACTGGAGCTCCTACAATGAGCAGTTCTTC. Encoded protein: CASSPDWSSYNEQFF. The chain links TRBV6-5 to TRBJ2-1; D not resolved. V lost 6 bases to trimming and J lost 0 bases, with 12 bases between them. This CDR3 comprises 15 residues. From germline, CDR1 is MNHEY and CDR2 SVGAGI.

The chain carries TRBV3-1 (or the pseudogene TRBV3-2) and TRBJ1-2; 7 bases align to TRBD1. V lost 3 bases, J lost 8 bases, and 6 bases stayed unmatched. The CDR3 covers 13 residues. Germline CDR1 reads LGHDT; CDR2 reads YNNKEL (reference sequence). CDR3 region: CASSQTGSGGYTF. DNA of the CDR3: TGTGCCAGCAGCCAGACAGGGAGCGGGGGCTACACCTTC.

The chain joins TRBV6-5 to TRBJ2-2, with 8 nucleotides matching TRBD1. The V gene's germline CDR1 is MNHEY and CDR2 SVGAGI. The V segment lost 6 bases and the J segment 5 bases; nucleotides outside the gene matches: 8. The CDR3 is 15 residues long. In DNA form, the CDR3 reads TGTGCCAGCAGCACCGGACAGGGATGGACCGGGGAGCTGTTTTTT. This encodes CASSTGQGWTGELFF.

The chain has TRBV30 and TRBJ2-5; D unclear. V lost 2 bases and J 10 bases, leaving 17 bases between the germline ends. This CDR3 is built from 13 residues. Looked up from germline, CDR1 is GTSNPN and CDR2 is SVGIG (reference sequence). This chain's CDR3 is CAWSPGSPGGQYF. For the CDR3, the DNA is TGTGCCTGGAGTCCGGGTTCCCCTGGTGGCCAGTACTTC.

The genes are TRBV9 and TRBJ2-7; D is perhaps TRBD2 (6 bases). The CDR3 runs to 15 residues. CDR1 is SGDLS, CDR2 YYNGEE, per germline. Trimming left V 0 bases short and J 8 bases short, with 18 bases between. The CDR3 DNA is TGTGCCAGCAGCGTAGACCGGGACTCACGTCGTCAGCAGTACTTC. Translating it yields CASSVDRDSRRQQYF.

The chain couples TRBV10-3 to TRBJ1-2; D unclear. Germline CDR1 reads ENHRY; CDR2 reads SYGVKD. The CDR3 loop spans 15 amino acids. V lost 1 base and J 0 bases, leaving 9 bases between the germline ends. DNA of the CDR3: TGTGCCATCAGTGAGTGGGAAAGAGCTAACTATGGCTACACCTTC. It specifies CAISEWERANYGYTF.

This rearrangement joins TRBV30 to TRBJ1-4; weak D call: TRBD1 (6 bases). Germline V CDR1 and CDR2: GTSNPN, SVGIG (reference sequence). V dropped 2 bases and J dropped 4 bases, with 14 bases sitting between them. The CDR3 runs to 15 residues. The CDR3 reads CAWSWNTGFNEKLFF. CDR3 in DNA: TGTGCCTGGAGTTGGAATACAGGGTTTAATGAAAAACTGTTTTTT.

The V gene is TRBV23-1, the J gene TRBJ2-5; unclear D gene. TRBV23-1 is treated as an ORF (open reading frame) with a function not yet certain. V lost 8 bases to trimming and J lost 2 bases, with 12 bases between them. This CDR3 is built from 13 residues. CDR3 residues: CASVAVRQETQYF. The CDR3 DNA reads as TGCGCCAGCGTGGCGGTGAGACAAGAGACCCAGTACTTC.

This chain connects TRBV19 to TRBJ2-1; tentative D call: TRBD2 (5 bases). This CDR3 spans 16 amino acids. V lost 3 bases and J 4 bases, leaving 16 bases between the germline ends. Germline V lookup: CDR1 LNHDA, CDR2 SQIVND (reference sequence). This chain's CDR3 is CASSILAQIIYNEQFF. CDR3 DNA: TGTGCCAGTAGTATCTTAGCGCAAATTATATACAATGAGCAGTTCTTC.

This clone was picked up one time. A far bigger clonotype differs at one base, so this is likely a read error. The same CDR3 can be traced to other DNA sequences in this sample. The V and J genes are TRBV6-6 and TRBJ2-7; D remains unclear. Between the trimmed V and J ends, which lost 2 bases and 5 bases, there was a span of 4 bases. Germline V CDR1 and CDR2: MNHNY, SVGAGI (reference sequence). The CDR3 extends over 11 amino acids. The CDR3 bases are TGTGCCAGCAGTTACAGGGACGAGCAGTACTTC. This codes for CASSYRDEQYF.

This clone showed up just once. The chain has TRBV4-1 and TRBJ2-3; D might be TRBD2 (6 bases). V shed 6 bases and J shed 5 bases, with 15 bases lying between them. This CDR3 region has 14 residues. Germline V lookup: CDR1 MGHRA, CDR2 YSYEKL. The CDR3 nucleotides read TGCGCCAGCAGGCGCCGGGAGACCCGAGATACGCAGTATTTT. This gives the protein CASRRRETRDTQYF.

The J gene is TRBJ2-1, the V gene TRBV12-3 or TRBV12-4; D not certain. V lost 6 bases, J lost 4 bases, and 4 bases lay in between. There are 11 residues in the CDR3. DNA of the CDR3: TGTGCCAGCAGAACTTACAATGAGCAGTTCTTC. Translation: CASRTYNEQFF.

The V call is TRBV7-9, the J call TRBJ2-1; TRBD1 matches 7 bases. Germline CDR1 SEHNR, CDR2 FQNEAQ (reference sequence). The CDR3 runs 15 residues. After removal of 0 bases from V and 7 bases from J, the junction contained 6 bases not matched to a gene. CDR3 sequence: CASSLATGVRNEQFF. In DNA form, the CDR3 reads TGTGCCAGCAGCTTAGCTACAGGGGTTAGAAATGAGCAGTTCTTC.

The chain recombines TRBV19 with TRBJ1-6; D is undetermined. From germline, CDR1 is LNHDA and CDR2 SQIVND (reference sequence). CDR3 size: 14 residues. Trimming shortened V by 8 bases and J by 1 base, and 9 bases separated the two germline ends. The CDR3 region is CASFIRSYNSPLHF. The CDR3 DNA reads TGTGCCAGTTTCATCAGATCCTATAATTCACCCCTCCACTTT.

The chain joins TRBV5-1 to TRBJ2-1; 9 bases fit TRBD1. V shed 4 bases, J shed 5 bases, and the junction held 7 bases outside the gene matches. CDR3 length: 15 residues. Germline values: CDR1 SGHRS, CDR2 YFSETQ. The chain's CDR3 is CASSPGTGRHNEQFF. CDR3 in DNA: TGCGCCAGCAGCCCGGGGACAGGGAGACACAATGAGCAGTTCTTC.

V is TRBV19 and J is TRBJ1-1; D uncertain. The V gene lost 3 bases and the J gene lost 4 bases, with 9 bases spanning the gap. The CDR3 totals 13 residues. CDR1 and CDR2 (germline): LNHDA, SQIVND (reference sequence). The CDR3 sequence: CASSIGVSTEAFF. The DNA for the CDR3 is TGTGCCAGTAGTATCGGGGTATCCACTGAAGCTTTCTTT.

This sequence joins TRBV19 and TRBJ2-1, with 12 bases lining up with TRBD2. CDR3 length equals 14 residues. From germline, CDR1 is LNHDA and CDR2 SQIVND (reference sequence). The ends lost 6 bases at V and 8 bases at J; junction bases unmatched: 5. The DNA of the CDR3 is TGTGCCAGTAGCCTAGCGGGGGGGCCCTATGAGCAGTTCTTC. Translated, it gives CASSLAGGPYEQFF. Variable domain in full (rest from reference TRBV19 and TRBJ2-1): DGGITQSPKYLFRKEGQNVTLSCEQNLNHDAMYWYRQDPGQGLRLIYYSQIVNDFQKGDIAEGYSVSREKKESFPLTVTSAQKNPTAFYLCASSLAGGPYEQFFGPGTRLTVL.

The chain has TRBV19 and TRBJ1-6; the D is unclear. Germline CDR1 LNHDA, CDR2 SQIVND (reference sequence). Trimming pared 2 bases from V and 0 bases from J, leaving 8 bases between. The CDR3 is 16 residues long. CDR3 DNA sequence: TGTGCCAGTAGTATACAGAGGAGCTCCTATAATTCACCCCTCCACTTT. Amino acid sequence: CASSIQRSSYNSPLHF.

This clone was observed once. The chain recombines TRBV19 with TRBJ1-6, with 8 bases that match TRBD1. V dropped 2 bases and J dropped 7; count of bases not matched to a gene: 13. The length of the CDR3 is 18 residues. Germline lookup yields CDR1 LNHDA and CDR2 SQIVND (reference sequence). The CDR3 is CASSIYPTGVWGNSPLHF. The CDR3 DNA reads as TGTGCCAGTAGTATATATCCGACAGGGGTATGGGGAAATTCACCCCTCCACTTT.

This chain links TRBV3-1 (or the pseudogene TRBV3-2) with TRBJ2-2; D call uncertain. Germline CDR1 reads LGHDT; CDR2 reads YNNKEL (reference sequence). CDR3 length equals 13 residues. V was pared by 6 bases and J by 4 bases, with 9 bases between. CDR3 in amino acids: CASSPTTTGELFF. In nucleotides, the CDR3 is TGTGCCAGCAGTCCGACAACCACCGGGGAGCTGTTTTTT.

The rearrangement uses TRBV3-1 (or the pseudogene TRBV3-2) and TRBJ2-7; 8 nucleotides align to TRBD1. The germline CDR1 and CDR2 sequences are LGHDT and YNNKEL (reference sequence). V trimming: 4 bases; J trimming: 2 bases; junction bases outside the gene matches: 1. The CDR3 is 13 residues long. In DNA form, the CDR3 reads TGTGCCAGCAGCCGGACAGGGCCCTACGAGCAGTACTTC. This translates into CASSRTGPYEQYF.

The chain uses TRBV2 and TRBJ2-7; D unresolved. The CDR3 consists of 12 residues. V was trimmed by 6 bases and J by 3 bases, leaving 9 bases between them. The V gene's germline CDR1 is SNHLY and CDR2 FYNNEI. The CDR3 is CASRTDFYEQYF. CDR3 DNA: TGTGCCAGCAGAACCGACTTCTACGAGCAGTACTTC.